Sequencing of this T cell receptor (beta chain) was carried out in a study of neurological immune-mediated disorders. 5'RACE generated cDNA with 10-nucleotide random UMIs. TCRdb redid the calling of the 5' RACE reads with MiXCR, one entry per CDR3 protein. The data hold 20,000 or so distinct CDR3 sequences, with around 14% observed a single time. The study built unsorted libraries from 2 million PBMCs kept at -80 C. Germline CDR1 and CDR2: DFQATT and SNEGSKA (reference sequence). The CDR3 spans 18 residues. V shed 4 bases, J shed 0 bases, and the junction held 8 bases outside the gene matches. This clonotype was seen at least ten times.

The sample taken for sequencing was PBMCs. The sequence was collected from a female donor with HTLV-1-associated myelopathy (HAM/TSP). The chain joins TRBV20-1 to TRBJ2-3; 15 bases line up with TRBD2. This CDR3 reads CSATGTSGGPSSTDTQYF. CDR3 nucleotides: TGCAGTGCTACCGGGACTAGCGGGGGGCCTTCTAGCACAGATACGCAGTATTTT.